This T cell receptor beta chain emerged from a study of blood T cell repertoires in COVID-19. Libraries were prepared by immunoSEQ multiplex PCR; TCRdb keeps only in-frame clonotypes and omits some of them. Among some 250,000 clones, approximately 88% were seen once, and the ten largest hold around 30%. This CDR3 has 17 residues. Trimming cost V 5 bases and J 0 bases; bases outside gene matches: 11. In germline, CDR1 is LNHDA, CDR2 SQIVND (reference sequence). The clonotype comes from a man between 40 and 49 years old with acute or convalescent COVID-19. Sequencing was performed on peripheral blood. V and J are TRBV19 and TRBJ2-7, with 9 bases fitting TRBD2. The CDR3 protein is CASSFQGSSGTSYEQYF. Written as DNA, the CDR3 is TGTGCCAGTAGTTTCCAGGGATCTAGCGGGACCTCCTACGAGCAGTACTTC.